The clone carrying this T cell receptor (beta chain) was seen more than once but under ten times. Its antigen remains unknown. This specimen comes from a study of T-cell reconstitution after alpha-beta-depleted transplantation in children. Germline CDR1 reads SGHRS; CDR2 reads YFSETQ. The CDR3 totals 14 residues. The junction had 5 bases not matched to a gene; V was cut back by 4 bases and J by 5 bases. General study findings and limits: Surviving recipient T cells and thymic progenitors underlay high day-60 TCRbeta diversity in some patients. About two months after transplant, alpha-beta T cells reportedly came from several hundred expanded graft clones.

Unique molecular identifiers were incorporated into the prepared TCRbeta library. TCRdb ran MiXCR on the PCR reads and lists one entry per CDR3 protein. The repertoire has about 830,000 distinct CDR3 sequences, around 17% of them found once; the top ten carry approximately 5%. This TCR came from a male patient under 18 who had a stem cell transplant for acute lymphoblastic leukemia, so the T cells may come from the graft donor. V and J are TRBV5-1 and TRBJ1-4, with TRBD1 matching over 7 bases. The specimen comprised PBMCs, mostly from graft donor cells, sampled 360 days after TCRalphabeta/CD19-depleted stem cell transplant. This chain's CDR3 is CASSRDSHNEKLFF. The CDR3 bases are TGCGCCAGCAGCAGGGACAGTCACAATGAAAAACTGTTTTTT.